This T cell receptor beta chain was identified during a study of cytomegalovirus exposure and HLA in healthy donors. Study as a whole: Inside one of the first data releases sat about 91 million unique TCRs taken from HLA-typed donors.

Points from the study as a whole: Analysis was performed later, and it showed HLA-associated TCR beta chains to be more clonally expanded than equally common others.

Participants comprised healthy donors of bone marrow. This PCR relied on a set of 60 Vbeta primers and 13 Jbeta primers. Sequencing used immunoSEQ multiplex PCR; TCRdb keeps in-frame clones, though not all of them. The sample holds some 170,000 clones, 81% seen once. CDR1 is SGHNT, CDR2 YYREEE, per germline (reference sequence). This CDR3 has 15 residues. The V end lost 0 bases, the J end lost 4 bases, and 13 bases lay between the germline ends. Concerning this clone itself: Antigen specificity is unknown.

V is TRBV5-4 and J is TRBJ1-2; no clear D. The TCR was taken from a woman younger than 35 in good health and CMV-seropositive. Sequencing was done on a sample of PBMCs. The CDR3 here is CASSLGAKGIYGYTF. The CDR3 bases are TGTGCCAGCAGCTTGGGGGCGAAAGGTATCTATGGCTACACCTTC.